A selection of T cell receptor beta chains follows, all from one sample in a study of regulatory T cells in long-lasting Graves disease. TCRdb used MiXCR to reprocess the multiplex PCR reads, holding one entry per CDR3 protein. The profile shows 400,000 to 650,000 distinct CDR3 sequences, about 16% of them singletons. These data are also associated with another study on T cells in Graves' hyperthyroidism and ophthalmopathy.

The sample consisted of peripheral blood mononuclear cells (PBMCs), taken at new diagnosis, from a patient treated with antithyroid drugs. The receptors shown here come from a woman between 40 and 65 years old with Graves disease. CDR3s include the opening cysteine and the closing phenylalanine or tryptophan. A D gene is named only where the DNA matches it firmly. Size is stated for part of the rows, as once, few or many counts, or as a class when the clone is expanded.

>17|many|.|TRBJ2-3|TRBV12-3/TRBV12-4
TGTGCCAGCAGTTTAGCGTTAATAGCGAATGAGGGGGATACGCAGTATTTT
CASSLALIANEGDTQYF
>14|few|.|TRBJ1-6|TRBV18
TGTGCCAGCTCACCAAAGGAGTTCAATTCACCCCTCCACTTT
CASSPKEFNSPLHF
>14|few|.|TRBJ2-1|TRBV20-1
TGCAGTGCTAGGCGACCCGGGACGTTGGGGGAGCAGTTCTTC
CSARRPGTLGEQFF
>11|many|.|TRBJ1-2|TRBV12-3/TRBV12-4
TGTGCCAGCACGGGTTTACATGGCTACACCTTC
CASTGLHGYTF
>13|.|.|TRBJ2-1|TRBV7-3
TGTGCCAGCAGCTTAAGCGGTCCGAATGAGCAGTTCTTC
CASSLSGPNEQFF
>13|few|TRBD2|TRBJ2-7|TRBV12-3/TRBV12-4
TGTGCCAGCAGACTAGCGGGGCTCTACGAGCAGTACTTC
CASRLAGLYEQYF
>18|many|TRBD1|TRBJ2-3|TRBV28
TGTGCCAGCAGCCTACCCCCCCTAACAGGGGGCGGTTCAGATACGCAGTATTTT
CASSLPPLTGGGSDTQYF
>15|many|TRBD1|TRBJ1-6|TRBV2
TGTGCCAGCAGTCTGCGACAGGGTCCTAATTCACCCCTCCACTTT
CASSLRQGPNSPLHF
>14|many|TRBD2|TRBJ2-2|TRBV2
TGTGCCAGCAGGGCTAGCGGGGGGGCGAGGGAGCTGTTTTTT
CASRASGGARELFF
>14|few|.|TRBJ2-7|TRBV6-2/TRBV6-3
TGTGCCAGCAGTAGCCCGGGCAGTCTTCACGAGCAGTACTTC
CASSSPGSLHEQYF
>15|many|.|TRBJ2-7|TRBV2
TGTGCCAGCAGCCGGGAGACAGACCTATCCTACGAGCAGTACTTC
CASSRETDLSYEQYF
>16|.|.|TRBJ1-4|TRBV28
TGTGCCAGCAGCCCTCCGACAGGTTCAACTAATGAAAAACTGTTTTTT
CASSPPTGSTNEKLFF
>14|many|.|TRBJ2-3|TRBV30
TGTGCCTGGACCGGGACGGCTAGCACAGATACGCAGTATTTT
CAWTGTASTDTQYF
>11|few|.|TRBJ2-1|TRBV2
TGTGCCAGCAAGACCTACAATGAGCAGTTCTTC
CASKTYNEQFF
>14|.|.|TRBJ1-1|TRBV6-1
TGTGCCAGCCTTGTAGGGGTGGGGAACACTGAAGCTTTCTTT
CASLVGVGNTEAFF
>15|.|.|TRBJ2-2|TRBV27
TGTGCCAGCAGTTTAGGTCGGGGGCTTCCCGGGGAGCTGTTTTTT
CASSLGRGLPGELFF
>13|many|.|TRBJ1-2|TRBV3-1
TGTGCCAGCAGCCAGAGCCATAGCTATGGCTACACCTTC
CASSQSHSYGYTF
>17|many|TRBD1|TRBJ2-2|TRBV7-8
TGTGCCAGCAGCCAACAGGGGGGAGGTGGGAACACCGGGGAGCTGTTTTTT
CASSQQGGGGNTGELFF
>14|.|TRBD1|TRBJ1-5|TRBV15
TGTGCCACCGCTACCACAGGGGGTGGTCGGCCCCAGCATTTT
CATATTGGGRPQHF
>16|many|TRBD1|TRBJ2-3|TRBV5-1
TGCGCCAGCAGCCCGGAAGGACAGGGGTTCACAGATACGCAGTATTTT
CASSPEGQGFTDTQYF
>17|.|TRBD1|TRBJ1-5|TRBV27
TGTGCCAGCAGTTTATCACCCACAGGGGGCGCCGGGCAGCCCCAGCATTTT
CASSLSPTGGAGQPQHF
>14|few|.|TRBJ2-3|TRBV9
TGTGCCGGCAGCGCTGCTATCGTCACAGATACGCAGTATTTT
CAGSAAIVTDTQYF
>12|many|.|TRBJ2-7|TRBV27
TGTGCCAGAGTCGGGGATCTTCCCGAGCAGTACTTC
CARVGDLPEQYF
>16|many|.|TRBJ1-5|TRBV6-1
TGTGCCAGCACTCGAAGTAGTGGGGATAGCAATCAGCCCCAGCATTTT
CASTRSSGDSNQPQHF
>11|many|.|TRBJ1-2|TRBV2
TGTGCCACCCGAGGGCTTTATGGCTACACCTTC
CATRGLYGYTF
>15|few|TRBD1|TRBJ2-3|TRBV10-2
TGCGCCAGCATAGAACAGGGGTCTGGCACAGATACGCAGTATTTT
CASIEQGSGTDTQYF
>16|many|TRBD2|TRBJ2-2|TRBV3-1
TGTGCCAGCAGCCAAGTCGGGGGGTTGAACACCGGGGAGCTGTTTTTT
CASSQVGGLNTGELFF
>14|.|.|TRBJ1-2|TRBV19
TGTGCCAGTAGTATTTCGGGACAAACTTATGGCTACACCTTC
CASSISGQTYGYTF
>16|.|TRBD2|TRBJ2-3|TRBV6-1
TGTGCCAGCAGTGGCACTAGCGGGGGGCAAGGAGATACGCAGTATTTT
CASSGTSGGQGDTQYF
>16|.|TRBD1|TRBJ2-2|TRBV19
TGTGCCAGTAGTAGGGGACAGGGGGTATTCACCGGGGAGCTGTTTTTT
CASSRGQGVFTGELFF
>15|.|.|TRBJ1-2|TRBV19
TGTGCCAGTAGTATAGCCGGCAGGGAGGGGTATGGCTACACCTTC
CASSIAGREGYGYTF
>13|few|.|TRBJ2-1|TRBV10-3
TGTGCCATCAGTGCCGGTTTGGGCAATGAGCAGTTCTTC
CAISAGLGNEQFF
>15|.|.|TRBJ2-3|TRBV2
TGTGCCAGCAGTGATAGGCGGGGGCTCACAGATACGCAGTATTTT
CASSDRRGLTDTQYF
>15|many|.|TRBJ1-1|TRBV6-1
TGTGCCAGCAGTGAAATTTGGGGGCAGAACACTGAAGCTTTCTTT
CASSEIWGQNTEAFF
>14|few|.|TRBJ1-1|TRBV5-1
TGCGCCAGCAGCTTGGACTCAGGGAACACTGAAGCTTTCTTT
CASSLDSGNTEAFF
>16|.|TRBD1|TRBJ2-5|TRBV12-3/TRBV12-4
TGTGCCAGCAGTGAAGATGACGGACAGGCCCGCGTGACCCAGTACTTC
CASSEDDGQARVTQYF
>13|many|TRBD1|TRBJ1-2|TRBV20-1
TGCAGTGCTAAAACGCAGGGGGCTGGGGGCTACACCTTC
CSAKTQGAGGYTF
>14|many|.|TRBJ2-5|TRBV6-2/TRBV6-3
TGTGCCAGCAGTTACGGGGGACCGGGGGAGACCCAGTACTTC
CASSYGGPGETQYF
>14|.|.|TRBJ1-2|TRBV5-1
TGCGCCAGCAGCTCGGTCGGGGATGGCTATGGCTACACCTTC
CASSSVGDGYGYTF
>12|.|TRBD2|TRBJ2-5|TRBV28
TGTGCCACTCTAGCGGGACAAGAGACCCAGTACTTC
CATLAGQETQYF
>13|many|TRBD1|TRBJ2-3|TRBV19
TGTGCCAGTAGTTCGGGACAGGGAGGTACGCAGTATTTT
CASSSGQGGTQYF
>14|few|.|TRBJ1-6|TRBV9
TGTGCCAGCAGCGTAGGACACCTTAATTCACCCCTCCACTTT
CASSVGHLNSPLHF
>15|.|TRBD1|TRBJ1-2|TRBV6-5
TGTGCCAGCAGTTACTGGACAGGGCCTAACTATGGCTACACCTTC
CASSYWTGPNYGYTF
>16|many|.|TRBJ2-5|TRBV10-3
TGTGCCATCAGTCAGGAGGGAGCAACCTTGCAAGAGACCCAGTACTTC
CAISQEGATLQETQYF
>15|few|TRBD1|TRBJ2-2|TRBV28
TGTGCCAGCAGTGCACGGGACAGGGGCACCGGGGAGCTGTTTTTT
CASSARDRGTGELFF
>17|.|TRBD1|TRBJ1-5|TRBV19
TGTGCCAGTAGTAGGCCGGGACAGGCTGTGAGCAATCAGCCCCAGCATTTT
CASSRPGQAVSNQPQHF
>14|few|.|TRBJ2-4|TRBV7-2
TGTGCCAGCAGCTTTGGGGGTGTAGAAAACATTCAGTACTTC
CASSFGGVENIQYF
>11|.|.|TRBJ1-2|TRBV28
TGTGCCAGCAGTTTTCATAACGGCTACACCTTC
CASSFHNGYTF
>18|.|TRBD1|TRBJ1-4|TRBV5-8
TGTGCCAGCAGCTTGGAGGGACAGGGGGCCGCAACTAATGAAAAACTGTTTTTT
CASSLEGQGAATNEKLFF
>14|many|.|TRBJ2-7|TRBV2
TGTGCCAGCAGTGCTCAGGGGAATTTCAACGAGCAGTACTTC
CASSAQGNFNEQYF
>12|.|.|TRBJ2-5|TRBV14
TGTGCCAGCAGCCGGTTTGGAGAGACCCAGTACTTC
CASSRFGETQYF